This T cell receptor (beta chain) was captured by sequencing in a study of PD-1 blockade in classical Hodgkin lymphoma. General observations from the study: With CD4+ cells, TCR diversity rose significantly by C4D1, but not with CD8+ cells.

Exposure to brentuximab vedotin varied, and each patient had relapsed following autologous stem cell transplantation. Of note for this clone: The target antigen is unknown.

Produced via immunoSEQ multiplex PCR; TCRdb's table is partial and in-frame only. Of tens of thousands of clones in the sample, over 70% were seen once. This TCR came from a human donor with classical Hodgkin lymphoma. The sequencing here drew on peripheral blood mononuclear cells (PBMCs), taken at baseline.

CDR3 amino acids: CASSQGVQETQYF. CDR3 nucleotides: TGCGCCAGCAGCCAAGGGGTCCAAGAGACCCAGTACTTC. The chain links TRBV4-3 to TRBJ2-5; D is undetermined. This CDR3 spans 13 amino acids. V was cut by 1 base and J by 1 base, with 4 bases left in between. Germline-derived CDR1 and CDR2 are LGHNA and YSLEER.